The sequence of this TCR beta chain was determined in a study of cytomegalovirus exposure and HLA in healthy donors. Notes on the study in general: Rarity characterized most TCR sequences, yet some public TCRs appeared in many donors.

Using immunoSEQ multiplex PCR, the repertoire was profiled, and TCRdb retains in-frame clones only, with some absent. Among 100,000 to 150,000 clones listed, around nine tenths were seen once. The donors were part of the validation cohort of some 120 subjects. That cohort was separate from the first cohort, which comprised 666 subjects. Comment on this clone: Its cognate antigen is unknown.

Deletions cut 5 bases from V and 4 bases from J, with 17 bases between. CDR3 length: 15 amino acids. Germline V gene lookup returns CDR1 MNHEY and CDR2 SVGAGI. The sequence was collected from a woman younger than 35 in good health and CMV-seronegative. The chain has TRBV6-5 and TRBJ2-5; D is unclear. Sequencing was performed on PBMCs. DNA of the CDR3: TGTGCCAGCAGTACCGTGGTCGGAGTCCGAGAGACCCAGTACTTC. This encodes CASSTVVGVRETQYF.